These 5 T cell receptor beta chains originate from one sample sequenced in a study of shared clonotypes between healthy human individuals. The naive CD8 subset, CD45RO-negative cells positively selected for CCR7, excluded terminally differentiated effector memory CD45RA+ cells. Repertoires were generated with immunoSEQ multiplex PCR, while TCRdb's copy carries only in-frame clones and drops some. Of 600,000 or so clones listed, roughly 96% were seen once; the top ten hold 0.095% to 0.14%. What was sequenced was naive CD8+ T cells sorted from blood. These receptors originate from a woman aged 25 to 39 in good health.

The gene calls are TRBV28 and TRBJ1-5; D ambiguous. Germline V gives CDR1 MDHEN, CDR2 SYDVKM. V was cut by 2 bases and J by 6 bases, with 11 bases left in between. The CDR3 runs to 14 residues. The CDR3 sequence is CASSLKVFFQPQHF. CDR3 nucleotides: TGTGCCAGCAGTTTAAAGGTGTTTTTTCAGCCCCAGCATTTT.

This chain uses TRBV27 with TRBJ1-1, with a tentative D call TRBD1 (5 bases). Germline CDR1 MNHEY, CDR2 SMNVEV (reference sequence). This CDR3 is 15 amino acids long. The V end was cut by 2 bases, the J end by 3 bases, with 13 bases between. The CDR3 DNA reads TGTGCCAGCAGTTTAGGGACGGCCGTCTACACTGAAGCTTTCTTT. Translated, it gives CASSLGTAVYTEAFF.

This chain uses TRBV15 with TRBJ2-7; D gene uncertain. Per germline, CDR1 LNHNV and CDR2 YYDKDF (reference sequence). Trimming took off 0 bases at V and 6 bases at J, with 9 bases between the two ends. This CDR3 has 13 residues. CDR3 sequence reads: CATSRDRKTEQYF. The DNA for the CDR3 is TGTGCCACCAGCAGAGATAGGAAGACCGAGCAGTACTTC.

The chain recombines TRBV7-6 with TRBJ2-7; D might be TRBD2 (7 bases). V was trimmed by 5 bases and J by 7 bases, leaving 21 bases between them. The CDR3 is made up of 15 amino acids. Per germline, CDR1 SGHVS and CDR2 FNYEAQ. The CDR3 DNA sequence: TGTGCCAGCAGCGGGCGTGCGTACAGGGAGGGGGAGCAGTACTTC. Translated, it gives CASSGRAYREGEQYF.

The chain joins TRBV28 to TRBJ2-3, with 11 bases fitting TRBD2. Germline assignment: CDR1 MDHEN and CDR2 SYDVKM. The CDR3 loop spans 16 amino acids. V lost 6 bases to trimming and J lost 5 bases; unmatched junction nucleotides: 10. The CDR3 sequence: CASSLPGLAVLDTQYF. Written as DNA, the CDR3 is TGTGCCAGCAGCCTACCGGGACTAGCGGTGTTAGATACGCAGTATTTT.